This T cell receptor (beta chain) was sequenced for a study of blood T cell repertoires in COVID-19 (dated by TCRdb to 2018 to 2020). Regarding the research as a whole: Collaborator samples came from the United States, Italy and Spain and covered acute and convalescent phases of COVID-19. The dataset comprised deeply sampled blood TCRbeta repertoires from subjects exposed to, actively infected with, or recovered from COVID-19. The repertoires were released in a freely available public database meant as a resource for research on the immune response to SARS-CoV-2. The prospective study material was composed of cDNA or gDNA derived from T cells, B-cell-depleted T cells, or PBMCs. The samples were drawn from two sources: the first 160 participants of the ongoing ImmuneRACE study, and over 950 subjects contributed by 6 global collaborators. Where HLA class I and class II types were available, the types were taken from metadata supplied by the sample provider, not from assay-based typing. Nearly every sample came with metadata listing a de-identified subject ID, COVID-19 status, age in years and sex.

Results the study describes overall, beyond this receptor: Clinical and demographic metadata were provided uncurated, with the amount varying by source and participant.

V and J are truncated by 1 base and 8 bases respectively, leaving an intervening sequence of 5 bases. Via the germline V gene (reference sequence), CDR1 is SEHNR and CDR2 FQNEAQ. The CDR3 sequence holds 11 residues, the cysteine and phenylalanine included. Left in the record is the CDR3 DNA by itself, 33 bases read in frame from the first base. A word on this clone: Its antigen is currently not known. No clone much larger than this one lies a single base away; base qualities are absent.

Each collaborating institution followed its own protocols to collect whole blood in K2EDTA tubes. For TCRbeta analysis, collaborators shipped samples as frozen whole blood, isolated PBMCs, or DNA extracted from either of those sample types. TCRbeta CDR3 regions were amplified from genomic DNA by means of the immunoSEQ Assay, a bias-controlled multiplex PCR. In the paper's pipeline: The number of nucleated cells in each sample was estimated from the amplification of reference gene primers within the assay. To quantify the absolute abundance of each unique TCRbeta CDR3 rearrangement, sequence reads were collapsed and filtered. For each sample, productive Simpson clonality was calculated as the square root of Simpson's diversity index across productive rearrangements. Here the immuneACCESS table is served through TCRdb, limited to in-frame sequences with V and J called. Missing clones are a known gap in these copies; in checked studies unresolved V genes cover under half, and the rest lacks a known reason. The V and J calls and clone size are taken from that table; D and trimming were inferred from the DNA. The sample table holds some 300,000 clones, of which around four fifths were seen once. 4.1% of the sample goes to the ten largest clones.

This clonotype was sampled from a woman aged 45-65 years with active or convalescent COVID-19. The rearranged chain carries TRBV7-9 and TRBJ1-2; no D gene call is confident. The sequenced material came from peripheral blood. Read as DNA, the sequence is TGTGCCAGCAGCTTAGACGGGGGCTACACCTTC. Its amino acids are CASSLDGGYTF.